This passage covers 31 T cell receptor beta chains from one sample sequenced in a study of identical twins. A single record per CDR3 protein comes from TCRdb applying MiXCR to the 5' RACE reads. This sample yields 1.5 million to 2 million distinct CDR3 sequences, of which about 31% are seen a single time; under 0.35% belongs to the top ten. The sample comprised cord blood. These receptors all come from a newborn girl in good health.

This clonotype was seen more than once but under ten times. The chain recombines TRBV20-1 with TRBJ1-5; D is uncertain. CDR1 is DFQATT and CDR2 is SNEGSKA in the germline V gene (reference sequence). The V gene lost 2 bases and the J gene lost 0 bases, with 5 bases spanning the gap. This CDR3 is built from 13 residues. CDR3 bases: TGCAGTGCTAGATCCACTAGCAATCAGCCCCAGCATTTT. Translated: CSARSTSNQPQHF.

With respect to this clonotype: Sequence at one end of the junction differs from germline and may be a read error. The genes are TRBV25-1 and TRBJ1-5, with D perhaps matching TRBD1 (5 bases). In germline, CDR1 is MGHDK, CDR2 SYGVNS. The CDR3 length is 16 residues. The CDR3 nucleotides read TGTGCCGGCAGTGGATTAGGGGACCGTCCAAATCAGCCCCAGCATTTT. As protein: CAGSGLGDRPNQPQHF.

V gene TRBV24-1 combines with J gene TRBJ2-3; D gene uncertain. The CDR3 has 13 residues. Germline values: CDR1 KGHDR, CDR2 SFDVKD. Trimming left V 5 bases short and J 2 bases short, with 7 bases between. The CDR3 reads CATSARNTDTQYF. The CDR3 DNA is TGTGCCACCAGTGCCAGGAACACAGATACGCAGTATTTT.

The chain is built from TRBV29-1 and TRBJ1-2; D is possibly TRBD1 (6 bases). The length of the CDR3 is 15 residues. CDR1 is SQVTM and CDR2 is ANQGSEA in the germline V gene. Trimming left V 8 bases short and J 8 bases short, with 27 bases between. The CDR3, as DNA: TGCAGCTCTAGAACAGGGTCCCCAACTAGGTCAGGCTACACCTTC. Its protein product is CSSRTGSPTRSGYTF.

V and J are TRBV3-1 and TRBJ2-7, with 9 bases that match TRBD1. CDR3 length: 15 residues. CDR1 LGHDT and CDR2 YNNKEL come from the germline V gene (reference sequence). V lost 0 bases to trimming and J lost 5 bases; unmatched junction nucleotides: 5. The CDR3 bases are TGTGCCAGCAGCCAAGAGGGGACAGGGCGCGACGAGCAGTACTTC. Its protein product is CASSQEGTGRDEQYF.

The CDR3 protein is CASKTEQFF. The CDR3 coding sequence is TGCGCCAGCAAAACGGAGCAGTTCTTC. The rearrangement links TRBV5-1 to TRBJ2-1; D is uncertain. Germline V gene sequence: CDR1 SGHRS, CDR2 YFSETQ. Trimming stripped 6 bases from V and 10 bases from J, with 5 bases between. The CDR3 loop spans 9 amino acids.

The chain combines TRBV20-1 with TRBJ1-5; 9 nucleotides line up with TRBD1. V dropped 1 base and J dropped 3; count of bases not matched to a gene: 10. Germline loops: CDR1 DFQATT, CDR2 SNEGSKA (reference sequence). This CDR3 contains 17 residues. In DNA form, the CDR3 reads TGCAGTGCTAGAGCGTTCCGGGACAGGGTTTACAATCAGCCCCAGCATTTT. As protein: CSARAFRDRVYNQPQHF.

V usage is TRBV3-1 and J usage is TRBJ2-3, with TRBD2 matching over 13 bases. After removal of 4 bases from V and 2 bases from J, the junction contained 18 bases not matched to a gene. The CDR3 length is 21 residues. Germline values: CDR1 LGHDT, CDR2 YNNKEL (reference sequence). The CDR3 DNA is TGTGCCAGCAGCCCTATTACTAGCGGGGGGGCAAGGGTGCTCTCCACAGATACGCAGTATTTT. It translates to CASSPITSGGARVLSTDTQYF.

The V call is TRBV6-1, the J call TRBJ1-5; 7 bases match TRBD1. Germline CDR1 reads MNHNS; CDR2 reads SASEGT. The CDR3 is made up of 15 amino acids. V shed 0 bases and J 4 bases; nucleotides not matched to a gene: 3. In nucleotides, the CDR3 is TGTGCCAGCAGTGAAGCGGCAGGGGGGAATCAGCCCCAGCATTTT. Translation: CASSEAAGGNQPQHF.

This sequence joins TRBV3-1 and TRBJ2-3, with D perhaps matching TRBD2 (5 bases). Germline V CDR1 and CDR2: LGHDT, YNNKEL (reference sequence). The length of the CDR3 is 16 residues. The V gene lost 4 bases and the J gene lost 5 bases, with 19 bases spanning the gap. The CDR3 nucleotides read TGTGCCAGCAGCCCGTCGGCGAGGGTGAGCGGAGATACGCAGTATTTT. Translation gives CASSPSARVSGDTQYF.

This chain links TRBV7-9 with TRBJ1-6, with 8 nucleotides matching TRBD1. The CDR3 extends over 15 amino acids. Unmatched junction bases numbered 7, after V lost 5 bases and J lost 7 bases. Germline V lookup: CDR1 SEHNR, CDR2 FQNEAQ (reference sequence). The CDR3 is CASSDGQGLNSPLHF. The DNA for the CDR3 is TGTGCCAGCAGCGACGGACAGGGTCTGAATTCACCCCTCCACTTT.

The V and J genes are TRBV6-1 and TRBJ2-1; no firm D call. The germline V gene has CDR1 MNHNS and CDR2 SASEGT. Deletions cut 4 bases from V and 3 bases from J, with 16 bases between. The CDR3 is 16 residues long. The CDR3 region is CASSGTVVDRYNEQFF. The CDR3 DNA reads TGTGCCAGCAGTGGAACCGTGGTAGACCGCTACAATGAGCAGTTCTTC.

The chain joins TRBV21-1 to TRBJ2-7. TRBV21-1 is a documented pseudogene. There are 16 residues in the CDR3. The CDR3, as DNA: TGTGCCAGCAGCAAAGTCTGGACGGATAGCTCCTACGAGCAGTACTTC. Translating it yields CASSKVWTDSSYEQYF.

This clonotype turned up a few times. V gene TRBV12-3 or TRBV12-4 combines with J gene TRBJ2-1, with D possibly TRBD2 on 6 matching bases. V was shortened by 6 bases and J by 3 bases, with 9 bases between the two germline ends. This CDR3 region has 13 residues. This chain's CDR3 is CASRGLLYNEQFF. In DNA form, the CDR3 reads TGTGCCAGCAGGGGACTTCTCTACAATGAGCAGTTCTTC.

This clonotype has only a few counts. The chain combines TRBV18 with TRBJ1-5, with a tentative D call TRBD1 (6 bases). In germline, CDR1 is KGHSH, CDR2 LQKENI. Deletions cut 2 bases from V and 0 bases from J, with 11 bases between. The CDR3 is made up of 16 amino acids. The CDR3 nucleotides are TGTGCCAGCTCACCAATTTGGACAGCTAGCAATCAGCCCCAGCATTTT. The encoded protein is CASSPIWTASNQPQHF.

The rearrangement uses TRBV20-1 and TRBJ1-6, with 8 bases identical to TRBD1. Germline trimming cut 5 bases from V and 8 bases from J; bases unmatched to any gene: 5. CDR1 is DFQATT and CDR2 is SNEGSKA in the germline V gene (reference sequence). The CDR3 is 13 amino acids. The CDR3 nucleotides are TGCAGTGCTGCGGACAGGGTGGATTCACCCCTCCACTTT. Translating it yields CSAADRVDSPLHF.

In DNA, the CDR3 is TGCAGTGCTCGGACAGGTCCGAACACCGGGGAGCTGTTTTTT. Its protein product is CSARTGPNTGELFF. The chain joins TRBV20-1 to TRBJ2-2, with 7 bases lining up with TRBD1. CDR3 length equals 14 residues. V trimming: 5 bases; J trimming: 0 bases; junction bases outside the gene matches: 3. The V gene's germline CDR1 is DFQATT and CDR2 SNEGSKA (reference sequence).

The CDR3 DNA is TGTGCCAGCAGTGAAGGGGCCGGGAGCACTGAAGCTTTCTTT. Protein sequence: CASSEGAGSTEAFF. The chain joins TRBV2 to TRBJ1-1; D gene unclear. V was shortened by 1 base and J by 4 bases, with 10 bases between the two germline ends. Germline V gives CDR1 SNHLY, CDR2 FYNNEI. The length of the CDR3 is 14 residues.

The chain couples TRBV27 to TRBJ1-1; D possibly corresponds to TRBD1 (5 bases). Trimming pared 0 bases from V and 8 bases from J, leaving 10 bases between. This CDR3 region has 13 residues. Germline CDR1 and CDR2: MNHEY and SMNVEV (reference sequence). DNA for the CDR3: TGTGCCAGCAGTTTATCGGGACGGTACGAAGCTTTCTTT. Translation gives CASSLSGRYEAFF.

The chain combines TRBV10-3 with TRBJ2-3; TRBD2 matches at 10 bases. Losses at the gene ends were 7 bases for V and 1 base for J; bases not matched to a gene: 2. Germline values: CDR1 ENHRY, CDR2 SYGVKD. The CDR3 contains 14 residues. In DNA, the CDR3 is TGTGCCATCAAAGGACTAGCGGGCACAGATACGCAGTATTTT. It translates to CAIKGLAGTDTQYF.

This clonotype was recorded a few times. The CDR3 DNA reads TGTGCCAGCACTAAATCCAGGGGGAGTAACTATGGCTACACCTTC. Translating gives CASTKSRGSNYGYTF. This chain links TRBV6-1 with TRBJ1-2, with 7 bases fitting TRBD1. V shed 7 bases, J shed 1 base, and the junction held 9 bases outside the gene matches. This CDR3 has 15 residues. Per the germline V gene, CDR1 is MNHNS and CDR2 is SASEGT.

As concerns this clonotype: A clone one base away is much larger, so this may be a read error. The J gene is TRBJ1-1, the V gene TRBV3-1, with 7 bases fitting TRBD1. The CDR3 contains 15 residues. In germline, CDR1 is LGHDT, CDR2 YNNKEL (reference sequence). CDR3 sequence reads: CASSPGTGANTEAIF. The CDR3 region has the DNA TGTGCCAGCAGCCCCGGTACAGGGGCGAACACTGAAGCTATCTTT.

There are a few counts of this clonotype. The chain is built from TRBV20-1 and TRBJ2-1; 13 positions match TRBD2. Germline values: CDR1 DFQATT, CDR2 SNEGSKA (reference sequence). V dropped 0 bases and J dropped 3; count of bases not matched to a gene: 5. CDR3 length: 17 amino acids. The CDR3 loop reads CSARDLRTSGGYNEQFF. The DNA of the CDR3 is TGCAGTGCTAGAGATCTACGGACTAGCGGGGGCTACAATGAGCAGTTCTTC.

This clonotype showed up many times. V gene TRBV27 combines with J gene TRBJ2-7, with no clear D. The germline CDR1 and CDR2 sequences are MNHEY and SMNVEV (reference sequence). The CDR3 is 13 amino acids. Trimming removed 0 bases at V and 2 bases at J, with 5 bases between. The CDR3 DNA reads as TGTGCCAGCAGTTTATCTGCTACCTACGAGCAGTACTTC. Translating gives CASSLSATYEQYF.

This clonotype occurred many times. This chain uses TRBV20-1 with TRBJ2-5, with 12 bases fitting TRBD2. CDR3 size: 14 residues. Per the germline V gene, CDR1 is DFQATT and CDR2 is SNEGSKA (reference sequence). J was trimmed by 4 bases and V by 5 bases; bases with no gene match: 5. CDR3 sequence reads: CSARLAGVIETQYF. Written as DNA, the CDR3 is TGCAGTGCTCGACTAGCGGGGGTGATAGAGACCCAGTACTTC.

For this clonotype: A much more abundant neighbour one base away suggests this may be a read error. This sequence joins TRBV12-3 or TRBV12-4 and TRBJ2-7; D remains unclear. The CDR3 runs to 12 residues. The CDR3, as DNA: TGTGCCGGCAGTTATTCAGCTACCGAGCAGTACTTC. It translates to CAGSYSATEQYF.

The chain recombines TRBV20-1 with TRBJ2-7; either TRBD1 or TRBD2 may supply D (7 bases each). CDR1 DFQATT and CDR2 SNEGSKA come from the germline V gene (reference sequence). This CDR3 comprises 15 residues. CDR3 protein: CSSWGEGQWAYEQYF. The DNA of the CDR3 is TGCAGCTCGTGGGGGGAGGGACAGTGGGCCTACGAGCAGTACTTC.

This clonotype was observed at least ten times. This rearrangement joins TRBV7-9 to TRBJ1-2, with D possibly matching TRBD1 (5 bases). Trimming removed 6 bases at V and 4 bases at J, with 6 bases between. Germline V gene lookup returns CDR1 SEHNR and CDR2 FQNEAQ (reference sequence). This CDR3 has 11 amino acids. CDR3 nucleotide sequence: TGTGCCAGCAGGGACATCTATGGCTACACCTTC. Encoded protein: CASRDIYGYTF.

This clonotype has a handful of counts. CDR3 sequence (DNA): TGCAGTGCTAGCCGGCAGCGCGAGCAGTTCTTC. As protein: CSASRQREQFF. V gene TRBV20-1 combines with J gene TRBJ2-1; D remains unclear. Trimming shortened V by 3 bases and J by 10 bases, and 10 bases separated the two germline ends. There are 11 residues in the CDR3. Germline V lookup: CDR1 DFQATT, CDR2 SNEGSKA (reference sequence).

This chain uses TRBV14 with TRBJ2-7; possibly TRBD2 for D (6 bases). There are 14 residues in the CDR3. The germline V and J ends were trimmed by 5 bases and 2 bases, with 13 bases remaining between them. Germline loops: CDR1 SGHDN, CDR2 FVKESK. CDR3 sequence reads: CASSGRDFTYEQYF. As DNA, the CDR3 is TGTGCCAGCAGCGGCCGGGACTTTACCTACGAGCAGTACTTC.

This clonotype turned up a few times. CDR3 loop: CSASHGRALNEQYF. The CDR3 region has the DNA TGCAGTGCTAGTCACGGGAGGGCCCTGAATGAGCAGTACTTC. V gene TRBV20-1 combines with J gene TRBJ2-5, with 8 positions matching TRBD2. The CDR3 is 14 residues long. Germline-derived CDR1 and CDR2 are DFQATT and SNEGSKA (reference sequence). The trim removed 3 bases at V and 11 bases at J, leaving 14 bases unmatched.